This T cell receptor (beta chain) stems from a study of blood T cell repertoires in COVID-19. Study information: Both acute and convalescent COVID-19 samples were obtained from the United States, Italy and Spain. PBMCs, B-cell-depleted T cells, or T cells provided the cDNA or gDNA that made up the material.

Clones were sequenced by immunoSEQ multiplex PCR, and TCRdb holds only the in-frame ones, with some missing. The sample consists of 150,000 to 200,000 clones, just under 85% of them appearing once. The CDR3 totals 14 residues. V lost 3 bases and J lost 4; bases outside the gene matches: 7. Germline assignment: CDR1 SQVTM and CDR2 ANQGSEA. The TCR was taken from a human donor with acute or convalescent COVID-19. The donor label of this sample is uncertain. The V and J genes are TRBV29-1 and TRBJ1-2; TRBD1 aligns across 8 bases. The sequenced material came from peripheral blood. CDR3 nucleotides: TGCAGCGTTGATTTCGGACAGGGTGTCTATGGCTACACCTTC. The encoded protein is CSVDFGQGVYGYTF. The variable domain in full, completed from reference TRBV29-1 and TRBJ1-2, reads SAVISQKPSRDICQRGTSLTIQCQVDSQVTMMFWYRQQPGQSLTLIATANQGSEATYESGFVIDKFPISRPNLTFSTLTVSNMSPEDSSIYLCSVDFGQGVYGYTFGSGTRLTVV.